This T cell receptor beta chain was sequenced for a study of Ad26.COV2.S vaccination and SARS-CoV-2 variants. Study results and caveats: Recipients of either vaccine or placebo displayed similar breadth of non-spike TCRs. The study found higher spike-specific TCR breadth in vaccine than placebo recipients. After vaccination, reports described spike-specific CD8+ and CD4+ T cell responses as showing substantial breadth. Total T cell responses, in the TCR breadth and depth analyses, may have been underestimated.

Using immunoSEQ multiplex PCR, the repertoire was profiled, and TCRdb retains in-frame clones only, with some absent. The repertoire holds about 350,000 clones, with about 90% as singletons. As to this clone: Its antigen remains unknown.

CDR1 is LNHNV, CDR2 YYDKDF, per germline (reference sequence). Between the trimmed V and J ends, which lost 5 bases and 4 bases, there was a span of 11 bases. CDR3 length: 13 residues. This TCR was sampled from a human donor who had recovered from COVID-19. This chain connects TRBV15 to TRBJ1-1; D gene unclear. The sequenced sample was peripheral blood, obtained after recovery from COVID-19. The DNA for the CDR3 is TGTGCCACCAGCCTGGGAGGAGGCACTGAAGCTTTCTTT. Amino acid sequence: CATSLGGGTEAFF.